This paragraph reports one T cell receptor beta chain. These data originate in a study of blood T cell repertoires in COVID-19. Using immunoSEQ multiplex PCR, the repertoire was profiled, and TCRdb retains in-frame clones only, with some absent. The table includes approximately 100,000 clones, more than 75% detected once. Germline V gene sequence: CDR1 SGHNT, CDR2 YENEEA. Trimming stripped 3 bases from V and 5 bases from J, with 13 bases between. This CDR3 has 14 amino acids. The clonotype was recovered from a woman in her 70s with acute or convalescent COVID-19. V and J are TRBV11-3 and TRBJ1-2; the D is unclear. Sequenced: peripheral blood. This chain's CDR3 is CASSFCQLMYGYTF. CDR3 sequence (DNA): TGTGCCAGCAGCTTTTGCCAACTGATGTATGGCTACACCTTC.